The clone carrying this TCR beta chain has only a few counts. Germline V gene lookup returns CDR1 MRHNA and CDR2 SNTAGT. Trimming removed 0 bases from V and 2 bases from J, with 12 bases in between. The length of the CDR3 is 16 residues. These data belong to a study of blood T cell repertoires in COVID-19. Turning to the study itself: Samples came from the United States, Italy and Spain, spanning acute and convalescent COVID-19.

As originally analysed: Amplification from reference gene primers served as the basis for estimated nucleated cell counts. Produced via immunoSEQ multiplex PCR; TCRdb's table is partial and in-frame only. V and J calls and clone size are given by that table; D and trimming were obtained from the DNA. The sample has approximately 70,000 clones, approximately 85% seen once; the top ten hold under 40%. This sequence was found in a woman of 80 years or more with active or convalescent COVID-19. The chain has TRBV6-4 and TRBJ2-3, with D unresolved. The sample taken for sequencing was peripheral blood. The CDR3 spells CASSDSNGGYTDTQYF. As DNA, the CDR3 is TGTGCCAGCAGTGACTCGAACGGCGGCTACACAGATACGCAGTATTTT.